This T cell receptor beta chain emerged from a study of T cell responses to AZD1222 COVID-19 vaccine. The ends were cut back, 2 bases at V and 2 bases at J, with 13 bases in the middle. This CDR3 region has 16 residues. Germline CDR1 SNHLY, CDR2 FYNNEI. Measured with immunoSEQ multiplex PCR; TCRdb has only the in-frame clones, and not every one. The table includes around 65,000 clones, less than 85% detected once. The input for sequencing was peripheral blood, taken 28 days after the second AZD1222 dose. This clonotype was obtained from an adult who received the AZD1222 COVID-19 vaccine. The chain joins TRBV2 to TRBJ2-1, with D possibly being TRBD1 or TRBD2 (6 bases each). CDR3 protein: CASSEIWGAAYNEQFF. CDR3 coding DNA: TGTGCCAGCAGTGAAATCTGGGGGGCTGCCTACAATGAGCAGTTCTTC.